These T cell receptor beta chains were read from a single sample in a study of tumor and adjacent non-tumor tissue in lung cancer. TCRdb processed the multiplex PCR reads anew with MiXCR; each CDR3 protein has one entry. The sample carries 91,000 or so distinct CDR3 sequences, roughly 66% recorded once. Sequencing input: lung tumor tissue. The source of these receptors is a man between 60 and 70 years old with non-small cell lung cancer. Each CDR3 is given with its conserved first and last residue. A D gene is named only where the DNA matches it firmly. Not all rows give a size; the values are once, few, many and, for expanded clones, a class.

.	.	TRBJ2-1	TRBV7-2	TGTGCCAGCAGCTTATTGGGAGAGCAGTTCTTC	CASSLLGEQFF
.	.	TRBJ2-6	TRBV4-1	TGCGCCAGCAGCCAAGATGTTTCCGGGGCAGGCTCTGGGGCCAACGTCCTGACTTTC	CASSQDVSGAGSGANVLTF
TRBD2	many	TRBJ2-3	TRBV6-1	TGTGCCAGCAGTGCGCGGGGGTCAGGCACAGATACGCAGTATTTT	CASSARGSGTDTQYF
.	.	TRBJ1-2	TRBV6-5	TGTGCCAGCCGCTCAGGTCAGGGCGAACATGGCTACACCTTC	CASRSGQGEHGYTF
.	once	TRBJ2-5	TRBV12-3/TRBV12-4	TGTGCCAGCAGTTTAGGGGAGCTCCAAGAGACCCGATACTTC	CASSLGELQETRYF
.	many	TRBJ2-3	TRBV12-5	TGTGCTAGTGGTTTGGTACTTACAGATACGCAGTATTTT	CASGLVLTDTQYF
TRBD1	.	TRBJ2-7	TRBV20-1	TGCAGTGCTAGGGACAGGGGAGTTTCCGAGCAGTGCTTC	CSARDRGVSEQCF
.	.	TRBJ1-5	TRBV6-1	TGTGCCAGTGACGATCGACACCTCAGGGGCAATCAGTCCCAGCATTTT	CASDDRHLRGNQSQHF
.	.	TRBJ1-1	TRBV11-2	TGTGCCAGCAGCTCGGCAGGGAGGAGCACTGAAGCTTTCTTT	CASSSAGRSTEAFF
.	.	TRBJ2-5	TRBV11-2	TGTGCCAGCAGTCATAGGGGAGGAAGTGCGGGGTGCCAAGAGACCCAGTACTTC	CASSHRGGSAGCQETQYF
.	.	TRBJ2-3	TRBV7-9	TGTGCCAGCAGCTATATCACAGATACGCAGTATTTT	CASSYITDTQYF
.	few	TRBJ2-1	TRBV15	TGTGCCACCAGCCTCGACCGGGGGACATACAATGAGCAGTTCTTC	CATSLDRGTYNEQFF
TRBD1	many	TRBJ1-5	TRBV19	TGTGCCAGTAGTCCTTACCTCCGGGACAGGGCACATCAGCCCCAGCATTTT	CASSPYLRDRAHQPQHF
.	.	TRBJ2-2	TRBV12-3/TRBV12-4	TGTGCCAGCAGTCCTGGAAAGGGGTACGGGGAGCTGTTTTTT	CASSPGKGYGELFF
TRBD2	many	TRBJ2-1	TRBV10-3	TGTGCCATCAGTGGATCGGGGGGGCAATGGGGCAATGAGCAGTTCTTC	CAISGSGGQWGNEQFF
.	.	TRBJ1-4	TRBV4-3	TGCGCCAGCAACCAAGAAGGCAGTGCTGAAAAACTGTTTTTT	CASNQEGSAEKLFF
TRBD2	.	TRBJ2-1	TRBV20-1	TGCAGTGCTACCACTCCGGGACTAGCCGACTCTGTACACTACAATCAGCAGTTCTTC	CSATTPGLADSVHYNQQFF
.	.	TRBJ2-7	TRBV11-1	TGTGCCAACAGCTTACTACAGGGTACTCTGAGGGAGCAGTACTTC	CANSLLQGTLREQYF
.	many	TRBJ1-5	TRBV20-1	TGCAGTGATAGAGGGCGACAGGACTATAGCAATCAGCCCCAGCATTTT	CSDRGRQDYSNQPQHF
.	once	TRBJ2-7	TRBV12-3/TRBV12-4	TGTCCCAGCGGTACTGCAGGCTCATACGAGCAGTACTTC	CPSGTAGSYEQYF
.	.	TRBJ1-5	TRBV4-3	TGCGCCAGCAGCCAATATTGGGGGGTGTGGGTGAAGCCCCAACATTTT	CASSQYWGVWVKPQHF
TRBD2	.	TRBJ2-1	TRBV7-8	TGTGCCAGCAGCTTAACGGGAGGAGGATACAATGAGCAGTTCTTT	CASSLTGGGYNEQFF
.	many	TRBJ1-2	TRBV5-6	TGTGCCAGCAGCTTTGGGCAGTATGGCTACACCTTC	CASSFGQYGYTF
.	.	TRBJ2-6	TRBV6-5	TGTGCCAGCAGTATGGGGGGCGCTGGGGCCAACATCCTGACTTTC	CASSMGGAGANILTF
.	many	TRBJ2-3	TRBV20-1	TGCAGTGCTAATCCCTGGGACCCTCGGGATACGCAGTATTTT	CSANPWDPRDTQYF
.	.	TRBJ1-5	TRBV6-1	TGCGCCAGCGACGGTCGACACCTCGGGGGCAATCGGCCCCAGCATTTT	CASDGRHLGGNRPQHF
TRBD2	.	TRBJ2-5	TRBV12-3/TRBV12-4	TGTGCCAGCTCTGATACGGGACTAGCGTTAGAGACTCGATACTTC	CASSDTGLALETRYF